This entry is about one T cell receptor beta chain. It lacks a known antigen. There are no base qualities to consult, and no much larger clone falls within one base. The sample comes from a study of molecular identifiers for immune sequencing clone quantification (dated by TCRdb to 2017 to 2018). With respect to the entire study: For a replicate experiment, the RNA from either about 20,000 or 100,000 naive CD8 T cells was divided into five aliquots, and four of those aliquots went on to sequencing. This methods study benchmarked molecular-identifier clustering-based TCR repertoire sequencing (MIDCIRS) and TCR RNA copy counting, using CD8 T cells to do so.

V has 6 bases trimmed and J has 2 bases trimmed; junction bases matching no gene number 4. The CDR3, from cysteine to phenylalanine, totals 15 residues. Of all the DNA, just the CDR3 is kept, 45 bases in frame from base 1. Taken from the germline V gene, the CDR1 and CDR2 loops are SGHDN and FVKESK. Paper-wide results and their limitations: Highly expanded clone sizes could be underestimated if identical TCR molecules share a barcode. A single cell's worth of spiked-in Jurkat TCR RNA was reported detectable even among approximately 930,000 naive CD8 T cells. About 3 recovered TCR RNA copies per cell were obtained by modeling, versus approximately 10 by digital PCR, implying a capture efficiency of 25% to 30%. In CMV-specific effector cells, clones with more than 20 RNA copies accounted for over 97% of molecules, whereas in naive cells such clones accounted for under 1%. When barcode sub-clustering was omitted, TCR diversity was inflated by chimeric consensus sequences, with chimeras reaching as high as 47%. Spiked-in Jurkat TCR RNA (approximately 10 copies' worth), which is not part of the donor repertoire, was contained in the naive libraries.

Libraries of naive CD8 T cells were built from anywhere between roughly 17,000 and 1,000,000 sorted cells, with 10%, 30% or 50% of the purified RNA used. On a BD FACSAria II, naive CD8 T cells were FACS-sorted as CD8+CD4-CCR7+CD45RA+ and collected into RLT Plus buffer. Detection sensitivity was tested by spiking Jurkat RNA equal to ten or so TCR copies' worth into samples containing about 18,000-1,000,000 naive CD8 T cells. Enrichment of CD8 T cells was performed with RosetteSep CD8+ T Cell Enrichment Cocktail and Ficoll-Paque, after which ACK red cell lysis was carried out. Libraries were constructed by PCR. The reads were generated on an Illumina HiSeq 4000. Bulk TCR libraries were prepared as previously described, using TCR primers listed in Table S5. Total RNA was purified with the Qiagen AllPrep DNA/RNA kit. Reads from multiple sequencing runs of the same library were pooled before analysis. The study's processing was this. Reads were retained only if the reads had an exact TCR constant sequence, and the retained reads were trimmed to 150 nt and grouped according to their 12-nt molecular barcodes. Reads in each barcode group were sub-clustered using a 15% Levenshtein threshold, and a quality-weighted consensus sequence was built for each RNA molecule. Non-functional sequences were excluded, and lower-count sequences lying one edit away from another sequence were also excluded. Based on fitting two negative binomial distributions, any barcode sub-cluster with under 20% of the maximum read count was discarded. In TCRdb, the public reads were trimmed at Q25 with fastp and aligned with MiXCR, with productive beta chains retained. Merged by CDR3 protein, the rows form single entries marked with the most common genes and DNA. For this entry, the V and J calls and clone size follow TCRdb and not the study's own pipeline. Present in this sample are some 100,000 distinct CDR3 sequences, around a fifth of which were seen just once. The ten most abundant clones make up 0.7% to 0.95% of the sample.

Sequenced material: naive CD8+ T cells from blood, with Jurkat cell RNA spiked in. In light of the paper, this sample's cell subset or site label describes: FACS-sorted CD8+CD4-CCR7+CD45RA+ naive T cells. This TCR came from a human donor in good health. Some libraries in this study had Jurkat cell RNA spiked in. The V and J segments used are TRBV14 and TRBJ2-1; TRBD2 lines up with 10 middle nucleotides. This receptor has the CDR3 CASRRGTSAYNEQFF. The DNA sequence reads TGTGCCAGCAGGCGCGGGACTAGCGCCTACAATGAGCAGTTCTTC.